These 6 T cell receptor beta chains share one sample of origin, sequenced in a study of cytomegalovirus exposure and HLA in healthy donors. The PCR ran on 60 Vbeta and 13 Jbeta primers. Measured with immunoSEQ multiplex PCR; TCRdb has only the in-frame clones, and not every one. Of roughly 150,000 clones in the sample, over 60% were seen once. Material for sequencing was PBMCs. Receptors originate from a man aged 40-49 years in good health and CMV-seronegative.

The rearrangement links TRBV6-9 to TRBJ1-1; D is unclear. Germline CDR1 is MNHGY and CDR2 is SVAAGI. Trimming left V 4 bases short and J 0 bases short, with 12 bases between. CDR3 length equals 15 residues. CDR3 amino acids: CASSFHWRMNTEAFF. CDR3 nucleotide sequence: TGTGCCAGCAGTTTTCATTGGAGGATGAACACTGAAGCTTTCTTT.

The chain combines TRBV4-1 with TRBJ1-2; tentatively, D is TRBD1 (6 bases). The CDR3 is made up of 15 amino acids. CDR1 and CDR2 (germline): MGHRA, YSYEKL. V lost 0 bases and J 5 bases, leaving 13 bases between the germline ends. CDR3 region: CASSQDWTASYGYTF. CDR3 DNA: TGCGCCAGCAGCCAAGATTGGACAGCATCGTATGGCTACACCTTC.

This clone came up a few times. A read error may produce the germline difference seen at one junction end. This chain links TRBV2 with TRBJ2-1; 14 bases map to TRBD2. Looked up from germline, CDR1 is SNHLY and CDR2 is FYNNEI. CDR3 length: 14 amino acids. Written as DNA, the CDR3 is TGTGCCAGCAGCGAAGGGACTAGCGGGGGTGAGCAGTTCTTC. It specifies CASSEGTSGGEQFF.

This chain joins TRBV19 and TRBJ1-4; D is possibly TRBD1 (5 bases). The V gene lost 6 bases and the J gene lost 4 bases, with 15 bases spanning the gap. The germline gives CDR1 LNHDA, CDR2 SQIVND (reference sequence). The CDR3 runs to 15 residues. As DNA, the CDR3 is TGTGCCAGTAGCTCACCGCGGAGGGGTAATGAAAAACTGTTTTTT. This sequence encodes CASSSPRRGNEKLFF.

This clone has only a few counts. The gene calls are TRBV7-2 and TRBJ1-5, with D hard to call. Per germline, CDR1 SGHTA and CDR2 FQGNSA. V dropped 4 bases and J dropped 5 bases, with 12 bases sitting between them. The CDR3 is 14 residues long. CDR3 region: CASSSNSVDQPQHF. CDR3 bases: TGTGCCAGCAGCTCTAACAGTGTAGATCAGCCCCAGCATTTT.

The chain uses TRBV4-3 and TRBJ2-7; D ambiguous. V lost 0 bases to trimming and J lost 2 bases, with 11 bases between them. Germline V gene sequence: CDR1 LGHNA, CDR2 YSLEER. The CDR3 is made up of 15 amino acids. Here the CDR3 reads CASSQEAAATYEQYF. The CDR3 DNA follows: TGCGCCAGCAGCCAAGAGGCGGCAGCAACCTACGAGCAGTACTTC.